These 21 T cell receptor beta chains were sequenced from one sample in a study of blood T cell repertoires in COVID-19. Data came from immunoSEQ multiplex PCR; TCRdb stores just in-frame clones and leaves some out. In the table there are 200,000 or so clones, approximately 80% of which are singletons. The sample taken for sequencing was peripheral blood. The receptor source for this set is a woman of 80 years or more with acute or convalescent COVID-19.

This chain connects TRBV5-1 to TRBJ1-2; possibly TRBD1 for D (5 bases). V was clipped by 4 bases and J by 1 base, with 14 bases between them. The CDR3 extends over 15 amino acids. Germline V gene data show CDR1 as SGHRS and CDR2 as YFSETQ. The CDR3: CASSPSTGNNYGYTF. The DNA of the CDR3 is TGCGCCAGCAGCCCGTCCACAGGAAATAACTATGGCTACACCTTC.

Notes on this clone: This specimen includes other DNA sequences encoding the same CDR3. This chain uses TRBV12-3 or TRBV12-4 with TRBJ1-4; D uncertain. Trimming cost V 3 bases and J 7 bases, with 3 bases left between them. The CDR3 sequence is 11 residues long. The CDR3 DNA follows: TGTGCCAGCAGTTTCAGTGAAAAACTGTTTTTT. Translated: CASSFSEKLFF.

J is TRBJ2-7 and V is TRBV6-2 or TRBV6-3; 7 bases align to TRBD1. With V trimmed by 0 bases and J by 3 bases, 5 bases remained unmatched. There are 15 residues in the CDR3. CDR1 and CDR2 from the germline V gene are MNHEY and SVGEGT. In DNA form, the CDR3 reads TGTGCCAGCAGTTACTCGACAGGGTCAGGCTACGAGCAGTACTTC. It codes for CASSYSTGSGYEQYF.

V usage is TRBV19 and J usage is TRBJ2-3; TRBD1 matches at 10 bases. This CDR3 comprises 14 residues. Per germline, CDR1 LNHDA and CDR2 SQIVND (reference sequence). Trimming cost V 9 bases and J 0 bases; bases outside gene matches: 3. CDR3 coding DNA: TGTGCCAGCCGGGACAGGGGTAGCACAGATACGCAGTATTTT. Its protein is CASRDRGSTDTQYF. Looking up the rest from reference TRBV19 and TRBJ2-3 gives the full variable domain: DGGITQSPKYLFRKEGQNVTLSCEQNLNHDAMYWYRQDPGQGLRLIYYSQIVNDFQKGDIAEGYSVSREKKESFPLTVTSAQKNPTAFYLCASRDRGSTDTQYFGPGTRLTVL.

The V gene is TRBV11-3, the J gene TRBJ2-5, with D unclear. V was trimmed by 5 bases and J by 4 bases, leaving 14 bases between them. The CDR3 runs to 14 residues. Germline V gene sequence: CDR1 SGHNT, CDR2 YENEEA. The CDR3 nucleotides read TGTGCCAGCAGCCGAGCAGGTGGGCTAGAGACCCAGTACTTC. It encodes CASSRAGGLETQYF.

This chain links TRBV3-1 (or the pseudogene TRBV3-2) with TRBJ1-1; TRBD1 agrees at 7 bases. Germline V gene sequence: CDR1 LGHDT, CDR2 YNNKEL (reference sequence). Trimming took 3 bases from V and 4 from J; bases not matched to a gene: 5. The CDR3 has 14 residues. The CDR3 DNA reads as TGTGCCAGCAGCCAGCGACAGGGTGGCACTGAAGCTTTCTTT. This codes for CASSQRQGGTEAFF.

This sequence joins TRBV3-1 (or the pseudogene TRBV3-2) and TRBJ1-1; D call uncertain. The CDR3 is 14 residues long. Germline loops: CDR1 LGHDT, CDR2 YNNKEL (reference sequence). Trimming cost V 0 bases and J 8 bases, with 13 bases left between them. The CDR3 DNA follows: TGTGCCAGCAGCCAAGATTATGAGGCACGCGAAGCTTTCTTT. Amino acid sequence: CASSQDYEAREAFF.

The CDR3 region has the DNA TGTGCCAGCAGCCAAGGGGACAGCACTGAAGCTTTCTTT. Encoded protein: CASSQGDSTEAFF. The J gene is TRBJ1-1, the V gene TRBV3-1 (or the pseudogene TRBV3-2); TRBD1 matches 7 bases. The trim removed 1 base at V and 4 bases at J, leaving 0 bases unmatched. Germline lookup yields CDR1 LGHDT and CDR2 YNNKEL (reference sequence). The CDR3 has 13 residues.

The chain carries TRBV29-1 and TRBJ2-7, with 12 bases aligning to TRBD2. The J segment lost 6 bases and the V segment lost 7 bases, leaving 4 bases of the junction unmatched. The CDR3 is 12 amino acids. Germline loops: CDR1 SQVTM, CDR2 ANQGSEA. CDR3 coding DNA: TGCAGCGCCTCACTAGCGGGAGGCGAGCAGTACTTC. It yields the protein CSASLAGGEQYF.

The J gene is TRBJ2-1, the V gene TRBV19; 10 nucleotides line up with TRBD1. This CDR3 spans 15 amino acids. J gave up 2 bases and V 4 bases, and 2 bases lay outside the gene matches. Germline-derived CDR1 and CDR2 are LNHDA and SQIVND (reference sequence). The CDR3 is CASSRTGGPYNEQFF. The CDR3 DNA sequence: TGTGCCAGTAGTAGGACAGGGGGTCCCTACAATGAGCAGTTCTTC.

This chain connects TRBV29-1 to TRBJ2-5; 11 bases fit TRBD2. This CDR3 is 15 amino acids long. Germline assignment: CDR1 SQVTM and CDR2 ANQGSEA. The V segment lost 4 bases and the J segment 4 bases; nucleotides outside the gene matches: 8. This CDR3 is CSVGGTSGPGETQYF. In DNA, the CDR3 is TGCAGCGTTGGGGGGACTAGCGGACCCGGAGAGACCCAGTACTTC. The full variable domain, completed using reference TRBV29-1 and TRBJ2-5, is SAVISQKPSRDICQRGTSLTIQCQVDSQVTMMFWYRQQPGQSLTLIATANQGSEATYESGFVIDKFPISRPNLTFSTLTVSNMSPEDSSIYLCSVGGTSGPGETQYFGPGTRLLVL.

The genes are TRBV28 and TRBJ1-1; D ambiguous. This CDR3 spans 15 amino acids. The ends were cut back, 2 bases at V and 0 bases at J, with 10 bases in the middle. Germline values: CDR1 MDHEN, CDR2 SYDVKM. Here the CDR3 DNA reads TGTGCCAGCAGTTTAGCTCTGGAGTTGAACACTGAAGCTTTCTTT. Amino acids: CASSLALELNTEAFF. Together with reference TRBV28 and TRBJ1-1, the CDR3 gives the full variable domain: DVKVTQSSRYLVKRTGEKVFLECVQDMDHENMFWYRQDPGLGLRLIYFSYDVKMKEKGDIPEGYSVSREKKERFSLILESASTNQTSMYLCASSLALELNTEAFFGQGTRLTVV.

This rearrangement joins TRBV27 to TRBJ2-7, with D unresolved. Trimming left V 5 bases short and J 8 bases short, with 16 bases between. Looked up from germline, CDR1 is MNHEY and CDR2 is SMNVEV (reference sequence). This CDR3 spans 13 amino acids. The CDR3 sequence: CASSGTTSTKQYF. In nucleotides, the CDR3 is TGTGCCAGCAGTGGAACGACATCTACGAAGCAGTACTTC.

V gene TRBV10-3 combines with J gene TRBJ1-1, with D possibly TRBD1 on 5 matching bases. Between the trimmed V and J ends, which lost 4 bases and 11 bases, there was a span of 17 bases. CDR3 length: 13 amino acids. Germline V gives CDR1 ENHRY, CDR2 SYGVKD. Here the CDR3 reads CAISAAGGSRAFF. As DNA, the CDR3 is TGTGCCATCAGTGCCGCGGGGGGGTCCCGGGCTTTCTTT.

This clone has only one observation. The V call is TRBV5-1, the J call TRBJ1-2, with D hard to call. Trimming removed 0 bases at V and 3 bases at J, with 24 bases between. Germline loops: CDR1 SGHRS, CDR2 YFSETQ. CDR3 length: 19 residues. CDR3 nucleotides: TGCGCCAGCAGCTTGGACCCCTCACAACCTTTCCCGATCGACTATGGCTACACCTTC. It codes for CASSLDPSQPFPIDYGYTF.

The chain joins TRBV27 to TRBJ1-1; 8 bases match TRBD1. Germline V lookup: CDR1 MNHEY, CDR2 SMNVEV (reference sequence). Losses at the gene ends were 8 bases for V and 1 base for J; bases not matched to a gene: 3. This CDR3 has 13 residues. The CDR3 DNA is TGTGCCAGCGGACAGGGTAGGAACACTGAAGCTTTCTTT. Protein: CASGQGRNTEAFF.

The V and J genes are TRBV6-5 and TRBJ1-1; D not certain. Germline CDR1 is MNHEY and CDR2 is SVGAGI. Trimming cost V 2 bases and J 4 bases, with 14 bases left between them. There are 15 residues in the CDR3. As DNA, the CDR3 is TGTGCCAGCAGTTACGGGAGCACGCACGGCACTGAAGCTTTCTTT. It specifies CASSYGSTHGTEAFF.

This rearrangement joins TRBV7-8 to TRBJ2-7; TRBD2 aligns across 8 bases. The V gene's germline CDR1 is SGHVS and CDR2 FQNEAQ. J lost 3 bases, V lost 5 bases, and 12 bases had no gene match. There are 16 residues in the CDR3. The CDR3 DNA is TGTGCCAGCAGCGCGAGGGCCGCGGGGGGCTACTACGAGCAGTACTTC. Protein sequence: CASSARAAGGYYEQYF.

The V and J genes are TRBV7-9 and TRBJ2-2, with 9 positions matching TRBD1. The CDR3 extends over 15 amino acids. The V gene's germline CDR1 is SEHNR and CDR2 FQNEAQ (reference sequence). Germline trimming cut 7 bases from V and 3 bases from J; bases unmatched to any gene: 6. The CDR3, as DNA: TGTGCCAGCATCATGACAGGGGGGGACACCGGGGAGCTGTTTTTT. This encodes CASIMTGGDTGELFF.

The J gene is TRBJ2-7, the V gene TRBV18, with D maybe TRBD1 (6 bases). Germline values: CDR1 KGHSH, CDR2 LQKENI. The CDR3 has 15 amino acids. Trimming removed 5 bases from V and 5 bases from J, with 19 bases in between. In nucleotides, the CDR3 is TGTGCCAGCTCATCCGACAGGAAGTCCCCCGACGAGCAGTACTTC. Its translation: CASSSDRKSPDEQYF. The full variable domain, completed using reference TRBV18 and TRBJ2-7, is NAGVMQNPRHLVRRRGQEARLRCSPMKGHSHVYWYRQLPEEGLKFMVYLQKENIIDESGMPKERFSAEFPKEGPSILRIQQVVRGDSAAYFCASSSDRKSPDEQYFGPGTRLTVT.

The chain has TRBV6-2 or TRBV6-3 and TRBJ1-1, with TRBD1 identical over 8 bases. Looked up from germline, CDR1 is MNHEY and CDR2 is SVGEGT. The CDR3 spans 13 residues. Trimming cost V 4 bases and J 5 bases; bases outside gene matches: 3. CDR3 sequence reads: CASSWTGTTEAFF. As DNA, the CDR3 is TGTGCCAGCAGTTGGACAGGGACGACTGAAGCTTTCTTT.